These T cell receptor beta chains were read from a single sample in a study of shared clonotypes between healthy human individuals. Method: immunoSEQ multiplex PCR; TCRdb's copy keeps in-frame clones and lacks some. The sample comprises approximately 240,000 clones, just over 65% of which are singletons, and roughly 10% rests with the top ten. Sequenced sample: memory CD4+ T cells sorted from blood. These receptors were obtained from a young man in good health. Each CDR3 is given with its conserved first and last residue.

V	J	CDR3
TRBV5-1	TRBJ2-3	CASSFGSPPDTQYF
TRBV7-2	TRBJ2-7	CASSLTSGREQYF
TRBV25-1	TRBJ2-1	CASSARVNSDNEQFF
TRBV11-2	TRBJ2-1	CASSFGLADDNEQFF
TRBV4-2	TRBJ2-5	CASSLAGLEGETQYF
TRBV5-1	TRBJ2-7	CASSPSRTSYEQYF
TRBV5-8	TRBJ2-3	CASSLSSSTDTQYF
TRBV21-1	TRBJ1-2	CASRDNYGYTF
TRBV28	TRBJ1-5	CASSLRVGLYSNQPQHF
TRBV2	TRBJ2-1	CALRREVEQFF
TRBV28	TRBJ1-2	CASSLDGGYTF
TRBV5-1	TRBJ1-3	CASSLAGADGNTIYF
TRBV28	TRBJ1-5	CASSRDRGPGQPQHF
TRBV28	TRBJ2-4	CASSLGLADIQYF
TRBV9	TRBJ2-5	CASSAPRTGRKGETQYF
TRBV19	TRBJ1-2	CASHNYGYTF
TRBV28	TRBJ1-5	CASSFGQVSGQPQHF
TRBV5-4	TRBJ1-2	CASSPPYRSDSVGYTF
TRBV5-1	TRBJ2-2	CASSLQVSGRGGELFF
TRBV19	TRBJ1-1	CASLWSTEAFF
TRBV5-1	TRBJ2-2	CASRAGTSGTGELFF
TRBV4-1	TRBJ2-1	CASSQGLLTSGRVYNEQFF
TRBV14	TRBJ2-1	CASSLGMGGRNEQFF
TRBV7-8	TRBJ2-3	CASSLTRMHTDTQYF
TRBV6-5	TRBJ2-7	CASSYGGAGSYEQYF